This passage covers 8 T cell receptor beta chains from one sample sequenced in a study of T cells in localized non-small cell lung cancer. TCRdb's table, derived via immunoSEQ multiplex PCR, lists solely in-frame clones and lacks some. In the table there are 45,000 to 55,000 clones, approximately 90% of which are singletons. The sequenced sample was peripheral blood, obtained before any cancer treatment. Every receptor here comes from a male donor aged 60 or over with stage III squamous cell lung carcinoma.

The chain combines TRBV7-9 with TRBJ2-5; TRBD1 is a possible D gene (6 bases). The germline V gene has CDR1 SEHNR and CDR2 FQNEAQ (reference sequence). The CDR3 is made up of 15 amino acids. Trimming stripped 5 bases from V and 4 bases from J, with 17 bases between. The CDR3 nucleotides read TGTGCCAGCAGCGGGCAGGGATTACAGGGAGAGACCCAGTACTTC. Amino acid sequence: CASSGQGLQGETQYF.

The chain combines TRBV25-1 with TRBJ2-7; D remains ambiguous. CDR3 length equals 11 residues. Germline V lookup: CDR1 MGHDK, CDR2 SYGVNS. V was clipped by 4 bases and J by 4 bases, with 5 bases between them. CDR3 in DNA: TGTGCCAGCAGTGGCCGTTACGAGCAGTACTTC. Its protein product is CASSGRYEQYF.

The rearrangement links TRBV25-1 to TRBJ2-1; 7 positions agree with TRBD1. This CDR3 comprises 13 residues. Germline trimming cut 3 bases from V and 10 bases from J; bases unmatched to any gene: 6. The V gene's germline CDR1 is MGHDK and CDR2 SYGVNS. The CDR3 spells CASSDDMDREQFF. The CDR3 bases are TGTGCCAGCAGTGACGATATGGACAGGGAGCAGTTCTTC.

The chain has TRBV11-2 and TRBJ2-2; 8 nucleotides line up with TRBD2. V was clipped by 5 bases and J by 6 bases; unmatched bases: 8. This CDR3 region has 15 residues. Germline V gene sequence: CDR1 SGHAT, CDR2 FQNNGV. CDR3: CASSQEGSGAGELFF. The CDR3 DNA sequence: TGTGCCAGCAGCCAAGAGGGTAGCGGGGCCGGGGAGCTGTTTTTT.

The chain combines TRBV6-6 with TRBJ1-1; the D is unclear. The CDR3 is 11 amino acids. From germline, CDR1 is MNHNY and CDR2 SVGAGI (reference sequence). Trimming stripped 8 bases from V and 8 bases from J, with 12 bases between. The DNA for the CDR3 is TGTGCCAGCGGAGGCGTCGGAGAAGCTTTCTTT. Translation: CASGGVGEAFF.

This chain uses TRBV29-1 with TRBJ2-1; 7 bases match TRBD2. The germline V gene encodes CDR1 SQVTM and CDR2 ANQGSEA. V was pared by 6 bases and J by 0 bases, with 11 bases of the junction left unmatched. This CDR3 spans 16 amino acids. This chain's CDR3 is CSVSPPAGSSYNEQFF. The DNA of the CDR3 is TGCAGCGTGAGCCCGCCAGCGGGAAGCTCCTACAATGAGCAGTTCTTC.

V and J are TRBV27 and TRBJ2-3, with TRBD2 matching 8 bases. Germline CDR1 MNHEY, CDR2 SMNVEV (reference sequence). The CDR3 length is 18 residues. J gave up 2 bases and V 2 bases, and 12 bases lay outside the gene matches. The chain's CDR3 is CASSLPRTSGNYTDTQYF. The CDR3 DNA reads TGTGCCAGCAGTTTACCCCGAACTAGCGGTAATTACACAGATACGCAGTATTTT.

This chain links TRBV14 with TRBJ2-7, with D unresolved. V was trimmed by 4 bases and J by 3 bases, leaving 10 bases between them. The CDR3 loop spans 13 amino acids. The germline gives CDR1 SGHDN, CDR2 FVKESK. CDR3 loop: CASSPEFRYEQYF. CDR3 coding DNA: TGTGCCAGCAGCCCGGAATTCCGCTACGAGCAGTACTTC.